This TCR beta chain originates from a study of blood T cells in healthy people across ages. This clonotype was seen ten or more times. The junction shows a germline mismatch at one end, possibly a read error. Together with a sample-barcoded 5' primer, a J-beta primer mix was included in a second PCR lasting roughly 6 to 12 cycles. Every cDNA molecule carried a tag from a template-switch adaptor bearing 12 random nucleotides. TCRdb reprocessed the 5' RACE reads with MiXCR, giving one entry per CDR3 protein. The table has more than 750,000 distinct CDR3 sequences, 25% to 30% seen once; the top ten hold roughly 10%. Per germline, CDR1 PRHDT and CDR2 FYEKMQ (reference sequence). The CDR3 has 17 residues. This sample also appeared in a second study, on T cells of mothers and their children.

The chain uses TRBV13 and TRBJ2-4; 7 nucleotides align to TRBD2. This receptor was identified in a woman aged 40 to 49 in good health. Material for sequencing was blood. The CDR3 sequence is CASSVGAGWLAKNIQYF. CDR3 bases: TGTGCCAGCAGCGTAGGAGCGGGGTGGCTAGCCAAAAACATTCAGTACTTC.